This TCR beta chain is drawn from a study of CD8+CD57+ T cells in acquired aplastic anemia. Selection for sequencing was limited to patients who had shown CD8+CD57+ cell expansion by flow cytometry. Genomic DNA acted as the template from which TCR beta VDJ combination and CDR3 sequence profiling were carried out. TCRdb fed the reads into MiXCR, producing one record per CDR3 protein. The data contain some 180,000 distinct CDR3 sequences, roughly 50% of them seen just once; the ten biggest clones take up around 13%. This clonotype has a count of ten or more. The ends lost 3 bases at V and 5 bases at J; junction bases unmatched: 4. This CDR3 comprises 15 residues. Germline CDR1 reads WNHNN; CDR2 reads SYGVQD (reference sequence).

V is TRBV10-1 and J is TRBJ2-2; TRBD1 aligns across 9 bases. The receptor was derived from a human donor with aplastic anemia. Material for sequencing was sorted CD4+, CD8+, or CD8+CD57+ T cells (not recorded which) from PBMCs. The CDR3, as DNA: TGCGCCAGCAGTGATGGGACAGGGTGGACCGGGGAGCTGTTTTTT. Translating it yields CASSDGTGWTGELFF.